What follows is one T cell receptor (beta chain) and its context. These data originate in a study of T cell repertoires in ileal Crohn's disease. At the level of the study: About 37% were active smokers at surgery; median disease duration was around 7.9 years. Operated complications were stricturing disease (roughly 60%) and penetrating disease (roughly 39%).

Using immunoSEQ multiplex PCR, the repertoire was profiled, and TCRdb retains in-frame clones only, with some absent. The sample lists 7,300 or so clones; roughly 92% were seen once. The germline V gene has CDR1 SGHRS and CDR2 YFSETQ. This CDR3 has 14 amino acids. V shed 2 bases, J shed 5 bases, and the junction held 1 base outside the gene matches. The rearrangement uses TRBV5-1 and TRBJ2-5, with 12 bases matching TRBD2. The clonotype was recovered from an adult with Crohn's disease. Specimen: ileal tissue. Here the CDR3 reads CASSFLAGGETQYF. CDR3 bases: TGCGCCAGCAGCTTCCTAGCGGGAGGGGAGACCCAGTACTTC.